These T cell receptor beta chains were read from a single sample in a study of response to subunit inactivated influenza vaccine. TCRdb analysed the RT-PCR reads with MiXCR anew, one entry per CDR3 protein. Here the sample spans about 620,000 distinct CDR3 sequences, 11% being singletons. This same sample was also part of a study on T cells expressing NK-cell markers.

Sequenced material: PBMCs from blood, taken on the day of vaccination. The source is a man in his forties or fifties who received an inactivated influenza vaccine. CDR3s include the opening cysteine and the closing phenylalanine or tryptophan. D genes are given only for firm matches. Size is omitted from some rows. Given values are once, few, many or a class for expanded clones.

v_call: TRBV13; clone_size: NA; d_call: NA; j_call: TRBJ2-2; cdr3_aa: CASSQERRSRDPGELFF; cdr3_nt: TGTGCCAGCAGCCAGGAGAGGAGGTCGCGGGATCCCGGGGAGCTGTTTTTT
v_call: TRBV6-2/TRBV6-3; clone_size: NA; d_call: NA; j_call: TRBJ2-7; cdr3_aa: CASRASSMFEQYF; cdr3_nt: TGTGCCAGCAGAGCTAGTTCGATGTTCGAGCAGTACTTC
v_call: TRBV7-9; clone_size: NA; d_call: TRBD1; j_call: TRBJ2-7; cdr3_aa: CASSSSDRASSYEQYF; cdr3_nt: TGTGCCAGCAGCTCCTCGGACAGGGCCAGCTCCTACGAGCAGTACTTC
v_call: TRBV29-1; clone_size: NA; d_call: TRBD2; j_call: TRBJ2-1; cdr3_aa: CSFGLAGGPPFF; cdr3_nt: TGCAGCTTTGGACTAGCGGGAGGGCCGCCGTTCTTC
v_call: TRBV7-6; clone_size: many; d_call: NA; j_call: TRBJ2-5; cdr3_aa: CASSLEGYQETQYF; cdr3_nt: TGTGCCAGCAGCTTAGAGGGGTACCAAGAGACCCAGTACTTC
v_call: TRBV12-3/TRBV12-4; clone_size: many; d_call: NA; j_call: TRBJ2-1; cdr3_aa: CASSSTHEQFF; cdr3_nt: TGTGCCAGCAGTTCGACACATGAGCAGTTCTTC
v_call: TRBV10-3; clone_size: NA; d_call: NA; j_call: TRBJ2-3; cdr3_aa: CAISDGHKGGSQYF; cdr3_nt: TGTGCCATCAGTGATGGACACAAAGGGGGATCGCAGTATTTT
v_call: TRBV6-2/TRBV6-3; clone_size: few; d_call: NA; j_call: TRBJ2-7; cdr3_aa: CASSRLVGEQYF; cdr3_nt: TGTGCCAGCAGCCGACTAGTTGGTGAGCAGTACTTC
v_call: TRBV29-1; clone_size: NA; d_call: NA; j_call: TRBJ2-7; cdr3_aa: CSVEEGTTYEQYF; cdr3_nt: TGCAGCGTTGAAGAGGGGACAACCTACGAGCAGTACTTC
v_call: TRBV7-9; clone_size: NA; d_call: NA; j_call: TRBJ2-3; cdr3_aa: CASSSAPVSDTQYF; cdr3_nt: TGTGCCAGCAGCTCAGCCCCCGTTTCAGATACGCAGTATTTT
v_call: TRBV6-1; clone_size: few; d_call: TRBD2; j_call: TRBJ2-1; cdr3_aa: CASRLAAYNEQFF; cdr3_nt: TGTGCCAGTCGACTAGCGGCCTACAATGAGCAGTTCTTC
v_call: TRBV7-9; clone_size: few; d_call: NA; j_call: TRBJ2-6; cdr3_aa: CASSFGSSGANVLTF; cdr3_nt: TGTGCCAGCAGCTTCGGTAGCTCTGGGGCCAACGTCCTGACTTTC
v_call: TRBV27; clone_size: NA; d_call: TRBD2; j_call: TRBJ2-2; cdr3_aa: CASSLRTSGYLDTGELFF; cdr3_nt: TGTGCCAGCAGTTTAAGGACTAGCGGGTACCTCGACACCGGGGAGCTGTTTTTT
v_call: TRBV5-1; clone_size: few; d_call: TRBD1; j_call: TRBJ1-1; cdr3_aa: CASSVRDSTEAFF; cdr3_nt: TGCGCCAGCAGCGTCCGGGACAGCACTGAAGCTTTCTTT
v_call: TRBV6-2/TRBV6-3; clone_size: few; d_call: TRBD1; j_call: TRBJ2-5; cdr3_aa: CASSTWTGDETQYF; cdr3_nt: TGTGCCAGCAGTACCTGGACAGGGGACGAGACCCAGTACTTC
v_call: TRBV7-7; clone_size: NA; d_call: TRBD2; j_call: TRBJ2-5; cdr3_aa: CASSLGTSGGAYQETQYF; cdr3_nt: TGTGCTAGCAGCTTAGGGACTAGCGGGGGAGCGTACCAAGAGACCCAGTACTTC
v_call: TRBV5-1; clone_size: few; d_call: NA; j_call: TRBJ2-3; cdr3_aa: CASSPSWGQSTDTQYF; cdr3_nt: TGCGCCAGCAGCCCGTCATGGGGCCAGAGCACAGATACGCAGTATTTT
v_call: TRBV24-1; clone_size: NA; d_call: TRBD2; j_call: TRBJ2-1; cdr3_aa: CATRPGLASGEQFF; cdr3_nt: TGTGCCACCAGACCGGGACTAGCGTCAGGTGAGCAGTTCTTC
v_call: TRBV20-1; clone_size: NA; d_call: NA; j_call: TRBJ2-3; cdr3_aa: CSARVSSHSDTQYF; cdr3_nt: TGCAGTGCTAGAGTTTCTAGTCATTCAGATACGCAGTATTTT
v_call: TRBV30; clone_size: NA; d_call: TRBD2; j_call: TRBJ2-3; cdr3_aa: CAWSVRWTSVNTQYF; cdr3_nt: TGTGCCTGGAGTGTACGATGGACTAGCGTAAATACGCAGTATTTT
v_call: TRBV6-5; clone_size: NA; d_call: NA; j_call: TRBJ2-7; cdr3_aa: CASSYSPGEQGYEQYF; cdr3_nt: TGTGCCAGCAGTTACTCACCCGGGGAACAGGGCTACGAGCAGTACTTC
v_call: TRBV12-3/TRBV12-4; clone_size: few; d_call: TRBD2; j_call: TRBJ2-7; cdr3_aa: CASSLGGEGLEQYF; cdr3_nt: TGTGCCAGCAGTTTAGGAGGGGAGGGCCTCGAGCAGTACTTC
v_call: TRBV20-1; clone_size: NA; d_call: NA; j_call: TRBJ2-5; cdr3_aa: CSAKPHGVGVSGETQYF; cdr3_nt: TGCAGTGCTAAACCGCATGGGGTGGGTGTTAGTGGAGAGACCCAGTACTTC
v_call: TRBV6-5; clone_size: NA; d_call: TRBD2; j_call: TRBJ2-5; cdr3_aa: CASSYKGLAKQETQYF; cdr3_nt: TGTGCCAGCAGTTACAAGGGACTAGCAAAACAAGAGACCCAGTACTTC
v_call: TRBV27; clone_size: many; d_call: NA; j_call: TRBJ1-5; cdr3_aa: CASSPSSNQPQHF; cdr3_nt: TGTGCCAGCAGTCCAAGTAGCAATCAGCCCCAGCATTTT
v_call: TRBV3-1; clone_size: few; d_call: TRBD2; j_call: TRBJ2-1; cdr3_aa: CASSQPRGGGASYNEQFF; cdr3_nt: TGTGCCAGCAGCCAACCCCGGGGGGGGGGCGCGTCCTACAATGAGCAGTTCTTC
v_call: TRBV19; clone_size: NA; d_call: NA; j_call: TRBJ1-4; cdr3_aa: CASSGGHATNEKLFF; cdr3_nt: TGTGCCAGTAGTGGGGGACACGCAACTAATGAAAAACTGTTTTTT
v_call: TRBV28; clone_size: NA; d_call: NA; j_call: TRBJ1-5; cdr3_aa: CASNLSLQPQHF; cdr3_nt: TGTGCCAGCAACCTATCACTGCAGCCCCAGCATTTT
v_call: TRBV7-6; clone_size: NA; d_call: NA; j_call: TRBJ2-3; cdr3_aa: CASSLEPGYSTDTQYF; cdr3_nt: TGTGCCAGCAGCTTAGAGCCGGGCTACAGCACAGATACGCAGTATTTT
v_call: TRBV28; clone_size: once; d_call: NA; j_call: TRBJ2-2; cdr3_aa: CASSLVKTTGELFF; cdr3_nt: TGTGCCAGCAGTTTGGTCAAGACCACCGGGGAGCTGTTTTTT
v_call: TRBV7-2; clone_size: NA; d_call: NA; j_call: TRBJ2-5; cdr3_aa: CASSLVGYTIQETQYF; cdr3_nt: TGTGCCAGCAGCTTAGTTGGCTATACTATCCAAGAGACCCAGTACTTC
v_call: TRBV20-1; clone_size: NA; d_call: TRBD2; j_call: TRBJ2-5; cdr3_aa: CSARESGGAETQYF; cdr3_nt: TGCAGTGCTAGGGAAAGCGGGGGGGCGGAGACCCAGTACTTC